Listed here are 14 T cell receptor beta chains from one sample, sequenced in a study of cytomegalovirus exposure and HLA in healthy donors. PCR was performed using 60 Vbeta and 13 Jbeta primers. Assay used: immunoSEQ multiplex PCR; TCRdb lists only in-frame clones, some missing. The sample holds 130,000 to 150,000 clones, about four fifths seen once. Sequencing was carried out using PBMCs. The receptors here all came from a man in his forties in good health and CMV-seronegative.

This clone has just one count. The rearrangement joins TRBV11-2 to TRBJ1-4; weak D call: TRBD1 (5 bases). This CDR3 is built from 13 residues. V was trimmed by 5 bases and J by 2 bases, leaving 6 bases between them. Per the germline V gene, CDR1 is SGHAT and CDR2 is FQNNGV. CDR3 sequence reads: CASSRGTNEKLFF. The DNA of the CDR3 is TGTGCCAGCAGCCGGGGGACTAATGAAAAACTGTTTTTT.

V usage is TRBV6-5 and J usage is TRBJ2-1; D might be TRBD1 (5 bases). Germline lookup yields CDR1 MNHEY and CDR2 SVGAGI. The CDR3 spans 13 residues. V lost 6 bases, J lost 8 bases, and 14 bases lay in between. The CDR3 DNA is TGTGCCAGCAGAATCTCAGGGCCCCATGAGCAGTTCTTC. Translation: CASRISGPHEQFF.

The chain links TRBV27 to TRBJ1-2; 7 bases are shared with TRBD1. The J segment lost 3 bases and the V segment lost 0 bases, leaving 10 bases of the junction unmatched. There are 17 residues in the CDR3. Germline V lookup: CDR1 MNHEY, CDR2 SMNVEV (reference sequence). In DNA, the CDR3 is TGTGCCAGCAGTTTATCGGTGGTACAGGGGATGGACTATGGCTACACCTTC. Translated, it gives CASSLSVVQGMDYGYTF.

The V call is TRBV27, the J call TRBJ2-6, with D possibly being TRBD1 (6 bases). The germline V gene has CDR1 MNHEY and CDR2 SMNVEV (reference sequence). The CDR3 has 15 amino acids. Between the trimmed V and J ends, which lost 4 bases and 2 bases, there was a span of 9 bases. CDR3 residues: CASSSAGAGANVLTF. DNA of the CDR3: TGTGCCAGCAGTTCCGCAGGGGCTGGGGCCAACGTCCTGACTTTC. Full variable domain (outside the CDR3, taken from reference TRBV27 and TRBJ2-6): EAQVTQNPRYLITVTGKKLTVTCSQNMNHEYMSWYRQDPGLGLRQIYYSMNVEVTDKGDVPEGYKVSRKEKRNFPLILESPSPNQTSLYFCASSSAGAGANVLTFGAGSRLTVL.

The count of this clone is one. The chain uses TRBV15 and TRBJ1-3; no firm D call. The V and J ends lost 5 bases and 1 base respectively, with 9 bases between them. The germline V gene has CDR1 LNHNV and CDR2 YYDKDF (reference sequence). CDR3 length: 14 amino acids. The CDR3 loop is CATSEGLSGNTIYF. The CDR3 DNA is TGTGCCACCAGCGAGGGTCTGTCTGGAAACACCATATATTTT.

V and J are TRBV29-1 and TRBJ2-7, with D possibly being TRBD1 (6 bases). The germline V gene encodes CDR1 SQVTM and CDR2 ANQGSEA. Trimming stripped 6 bases from V and 2 bases from J, with 17 bases between. The CDR3 sequence is 14 residues long. The DNA for the CDR3 is TGCAGCGTACGCCCGACAGGTTTCCCCTACGAGCAGTACTTC. Its translation is CSVRPTGFPYEQYF.

The gene calls are TRBV10-2 and TRBJ1-6; tentatively, D is TRBD1 (5 bases). The CDR3 runs 15 residues. CDR1 is WSHSY, CDR2 SAAADI, per germline. V shed 6 bases and J shed 4 bases, with 13 bases lying between them. In DNA, the CDR3 is TGCGCCAGCAGAACCGGGGAGGGGTATAATTCACCCCTCCACTTT. Residues: CASRTGEGYNSPLHF.

The chain couples TRBV14 to TRBJ2-7; D is undetermined. The ends were cut back, 3 bases at V and 3 bases at J, with 3 bases in the middle. There are 11 residues in the CDR3. The V gene's germline CDR1 is SGHDN and CDR2 FVKESK. In DNA form, the CDR3 reads TGTGCCAGCAGCCACAGCTACGAGCAGTACTTC. Amino acids: CASSHSYEQYF.

The genes are TRBV6-6 and TRBJ1-5, with D maybe TRBD1 (6 bases). The germline V gene has CDR1 MNHNY and CDR2 SVGAGI (reference sequence). Trimming shortened V by 8 bases and J by 4 bases, and 15 bases separated the two germline ends. The CDR3 is made up of 14 amino acids. This CDR3 is CASRQSQGNQPQHF. DNA of the CDR3: TGTGCCAGCCGACAATCCCAGGGGAATCAGCCCCAGCATTTT.

The genes are TRBV12-5 and TRBJ1-6, with a tentative D call TRBD1 (5 bases). The CDR3 has 13 amino acids. Trimming removed 3 bases at V and 7 bases at J, with 7 bases between. CDR1 and CDR2 from the germline V gene are LGHNT and FRNRAP. The CDR3 coding sequence is TGTGCTAGTGGTTTACAGGAAAATTCACCCCTCCACTTT. It is translated as CASGLQENSPLHF.

This chain joins TRBV5-1 and TRBJ2-7, with D perhaps matching TRBD2 (6 bases). V lost 4 bases to trimming and J lost 1 base, with 6 bases between them. CDR1 is SGHRS and CDR2 is YFSETQ in the germline V gene. The CDR3 runs 12 residues. The CDR3 spells CASSRESYEQYF. In DNA form, the CDR3 reads TGCGCCAGCAGCCGGGAGTCCTACGAGCAGTACTTC.

The chain has TRBV19 and TRBJ1-2, with D possibly matching TRBD1 (6 bases). The CDR3 is made up of 13 amino acids. The ends were cut back, 3 bases at V and 8 bases at J, with 13 bases in the middle. Germline CDR1 is LNHDA and CDR2 is SQIVND (reference sequence). CDR3 nucleotide sequence: TGTGCCAGTAGTATTGGCCAGGGGATGGGCTACACCTTC. Protein product: CASSIGQGMGYTF.

J is TRBJ2-7 and V is TRBV11-2; TRBD1 aligns across 7 bases. The CDR3 contains 15 residues. V shed 5 bases and J 3 bases; nucleotides not matched to a gene: 10. Germline V lookup: CDR1 SGHAT, CDR2 FQNNGV. CDR3 sequence (DNA): TGTGCCAGCAGCCTGACCCGGACAGGAGGCTACGAGCAGTACTTC. This translates into CASSLTRTGGYEQYF.

The chain links TRBV7-7 to TRBJ1-6; D perhaps matches TRBD1 (5 bases). This CDR3 spans 14 amino acids. Trimming stripped 5 bases from V and 7 bases from J, with 12 bases between. Germline CDR1 is SSHAT and CDR2 is FNYEAQ (reference sequence). The CDR3 coding sequence is TGTGCCAGCAGCAAGGACAATTCCAATTCACCCCTCCACTTT. Amino acid sequence: CASSKDNSNSPLHF.